Listed here is a single T cell receptor (beta chain). What it recognizes is unknown. Both 60 Vbeta primers and 13 Jbeta primers went into the PCR. Clones were read by immunoSEQ multiplex PCR, and TCRdb kept only the in-frame ones, dropping some. The sample lists some 65,000 clones; 55% to 65% were seen once. This entry comes from a study of cytomegalovirus exposure and HLA in healthy donors. Findings and limits, study-wide: Previously analyzed data showed that most TCR beta V segments were productive at a frequency of about 87% or about 30%.

In germline, CDR1 is LNHDA, CDR2 SQIVND (reference sequence). V gave up 6 bases and J gave up 7 bases; unmatched junction bases: 14. There are 16 residues in the CDR3. J is TRBJ1-5 and V is TRBV19, with 8 bases that match TRBD1. The sample taken for sequencing was PBMCs. This sequence originates from a young man in good health and CMV-seronegative. CDR3 amino acids: CASSERRDRPRQPQHF. CDR3 nucleotides: TGTGCCAGTAGCGAGAGACGGGACAGGCCGAGACAGCCCCAGCATTTT.